Below are 32 T cell receptor beta chains sequenced from a single sample in a study of T cell clonotyping in hematopoietic cell transplantation. Documented time point: recipient sample about 28 days before transplant, after cytoreduction. Measured with immunoSEQ multiplex PCR; TCRdb has only the in-frame clones, and not every one. This sample has approximately 9,300 clones, with around nine tenths found just once. The source material was peripheral blood mononuclear cells, sampled before stem cell transplant. All receptors come from a woman between 50 and 59 years old with chronic myeloid leukemia. Some clones in this sample may be carry-over from other donors' samples.

This rearrangement joins TRBV2 to TRBJ1-1; 7 nucleotides align to TRBD1. CDR3 size: 13 residues. Germline CDR1 is SNHLY and CDR2 is FYNNEI. J was trimmed by 3 bases and V by 7 bases; bases with no gene match: 5. The CDR3 protein is CASTGTEDTEAFF. The CDR3, as DNA: TGTGCCAGCACGGGGACAGAAGACACTGAAGCTTTCTTT.

This chain uses TRBV5-4 with TRBJ2-3; the D call may be TRBD1 or TRBD2 (5 bases each). The CDR3 consists of 15 residues. CDR1 and CDR2 (germline): SGHNT, YYREEE (reference sequence). Trimming cost V 3 bases and J 0 bases, with 11 bases left between them. The CDR3 DNA is TGTGCCAGCAGCTACTTCGGGGCCAGCACAGATACGCAGTATTTT. Amino acids: CASSYFGASTDTQYF.

J is TRBJ1-1 and V is TRBV13; D not resolved. The ends were cut back, 2 bases at V and 2 bases at J, with 9 bases in the middle. Germline lookup yields CDR1 PRHDT and CDR2 FYEKMQ (reference sequence). CDR3 length: 14 amino acids. In nucleotides, the CDR3 is TGTGCCAGCAGCTTACCTTCTCTCAACACTGAAGCTTTCTTT. Translating it yields CASSLPSLNTEAFF.

This clone was observed a single time. The V gene is TRBV7-2, the J gene TRBJ2-7; TRBD2 matches at 12 bases. Germline V CDR1 and CDR2: SGHTA, FQGNSA. The CDR3 length is 17 residues. The V and J ends lost 5 bases and 2 bases, in that order; junction bases with no gene match: 10. The CDR3 nucleotides read TGTGCCAGCAGCCGACGATCGGCTAGCGGGAGGGCCTACGAGCAGTACTTC. It encodes CASSRRSASGRAYEQYF.

V is TRBV6-5 and J is TRBJ2-3; D unclear. The CDR3 spans 14 residues. From germline, CDR1 is MNHEY and CDR2 SVGAGI. The V gene lost 4 bases and the J gene lost 0 bases, with 8 bases spanning the gap. CDR3 sequence (DNA): TGTGCCAGCAGTTCGACATTTAGCACAGATACGCAGTATTTT. Protein: CASSSTFSTDTQYF.

The rearrangement links TRBV7-9 to TRBJ2-2; D is undetermined. The germline gives CDR1 SEHNR, CDR2 FQNEAQ (reference sequence). The CDR3 runs 16 residues. The ends were cut back, 7 bases at V and 1 base at J, with 16 bases in the middle. CDR3 coding DNA: TGTGCCAGCATTAGGGCCACACTGTTGAACACCGGGGAGCTGTTTTTT. Amino acids: CASIRATLLNTGELFF.

V gene TRBV18 combines with J gene TRBJ2-3, with 10 bases that match TRBD2. This CDR3 is 13 amino acids long. After removal of 6 bases from V and 5 bases from J, the junction contained 2 bases not matched to a gene. The germline CDR1 and CDR2 sequences are KGHSH and LQKENI. The CDR3 here is CASSRTSGDTQYF. Here the CDR3 DNA reads TGTGCCAGCTCTCGGACTAGCGGAGATACGCAGTATTTT.

The gene calls are TRBV10-3 and TRBJ1-1, with D unresolved. Looked up from germline, CDR1 is ENHRY and CDR2 is SYGVKD. The CDR3 covers 14 residues. Trimming cost V 3 bases and J 0 bases, with 8 bases left between them. The CDR3 reads CAISDRGMNTEAFF. CDR3 bases: TGTGCCATCAGTGACCGGGGAATGAACACTGAAGCTTTCTTT.

The sample holds one count of this clone. The rearrangement joins TRBV18 to TRBJ2-1; D might be TRBD1 or TRBD2, each matching 5 bases. This CDR3 is 13 amino acids long. Trimming removed 3 bases at V and 10 bases at J, with 13 bases between. Germline V gene sequence: CDR1 KGHSH, CDR2 LQKENI. CDR3 nucleotides: TGTGCCAGCTCACCCGGGACGGTTGGGGAGCAGTTCTTC. This translates into CASSPGTVGEQFF. The whole variable domain, remainder taken from reference TRBV18 and TRBJ2-1, is NAGVMQNPRHLVRRRGQEARLRCSPMKGHSHVYWYRQLPEEGLKFMVYLQKENIIDESGMPKERFSAEFPKEGPSILRIQQVVRGDSAAYFCASSPGTVGEQFFGPGTRLTVL.

The rearrangement uses TRBV6-6 and TRBJ2-1; possible D gene TRBD1, 6 bases. The CDR3 is made up of 14 amino acids. V lost 5 bases and J lost 3, with 11 bases in between. Germline values: CDR1 MNHNY, CDR2 SVGAGI (reference sequence). The CDR3, as DNA: TGTGCCAGCAGTAGGACAGATATCTACAATGAGCAGTTCTTC. It yields the protein CASSRTDIYNEQFF.

The rearrangement links TRBV7-2 to TRBJ2-1; maybe TRBD2 (6 bases). CDR1 SGHTA and CDR2 FQGNSA come from the germline V gene. The CDR3 spans 15 residues. Trimming removed 5 bases at V and 5 bases at J, with 16 bases between. CDR3 region: CASSAHPGLNNEQFF. The CDR3 coding sequence is TGTGCCAGCAGCGCGCACCCAGGACTAAACAATGAGCAGTTCTTC.

The J gene is TRBJ1-5, the V gene TRBV28; a weak D match, TRBD1 (6 bases). Germline V gene sequence: CDR1 MDHEN, CDR2 SYDVKM. The germline V and J ends were trimmed by 3 bases and 5 bases, with 11 bases remaining between them. This CDR3 contains 14 residues. CDR3 protein: CASSFRDIHQPQHF. Here the CDR3 DNA reads TGTGCCAGCAGTTTCCGGGACATTCATCAGCCCCAGCATTTT. Together with reference TRBV28 and TRBJ1-5, the CDR3 gives the full variable domain: DVKVTQSSRYLVKRTGEKVFLECVQDMDHENMFWYRQDPGLGLRLIYFSYDVKMKEKGDIPEGYSVSREKKERFSLILESASTNQTSMYLCASSFRDIHQPQHFGDGTRLSIL.

V is TRBV4-3 and J is TRBJ2-7; 10 bases are shared with TRBD2. The CDR3 is made up of 16 amino acids. Germline values: CDR1 LGHNA, CDR2 YSLEER. After removal of 0 bases from V and 4 bases from J, the junction contained 6 bases not matched to a gene. CDR3 protein: CASSQDASGRWYEQYF. The CDR3 nucleotides are TGCGCCAGCAGCCAAGATGCTAGCGGGAGATGGTACGAGCAGTACTTC.

The chain links TRBV5-1 to TRBJ2-5, with 7 positions matching TRBD2. The V segment lost 4 bases and the J segment 4 bases; nucleotides outside the gene matches: 13. Germline CDR1 is SGHRS and CDR2 is YFSETQ. The CDR3 is made up of 16 amino acids. The chain's CDR3 is CASSPNLAAGGETQYF. The CDR3 DNA reads as TGCGCCAGCAGCCCAAACCTAGCGGCTGGCGGAGAGACCCAGTACTTC.

CDR3 in amino acids: CASSKLAGGRETQYF. The CDR3 nucleotides are TGTGCCAGCAGCAAGCTAGCGGGAGGTCGGGAGACCCAGTACTTC. V is TRBV21-1 and J is TRBJ2-5; the table's D gene call, TRBD2, was not cross checked with the DNA. TRBV21-1 is reported as a pseudogene. The CDR3 totals 15 residues.

The rearrangement joins TRBV9 to TRBJ2-1; 12 bases match TRBD2. V gave up 4 bases and J gave up 7 bases; unmatched junction bases: 9. CDR3 length: 16 residues. Germline V gene lookup returns CDR1 SGDLS and CDR2 YYNGEE. CDR3 sequence: CASSQRLAGEGNEQFF. CDR3 DNA sequence: TGTGCCAGCAGCCAGAGACTAGCGGGAGAAGGTAATGAGCAGTTCTTC.

This chain joins TRBV27 and TRBJ2-7; the match to TRBD1 covers 8 bases. Trimming removed 4 bases from V and 9 bases from J; junction bases left unmatched: 11. CDR1 and CDR2 (germline): MNHEY, SMNVEV (reference sequence). The CDR3 runs 14 residues. The CDR3 bases are TGTGCCAGCAGTTCCATTCAGGGGGCAGTTTGGCAGTACTTC. This codes for CASSSIQGAVWQYF.

The table lists this clone with a count of one. This chain joins TRBV7-9 and TRBJ2-7; D is ambiguous. This CDR3 is 14 amino acids long. Per the germline V gene, CDR1 is SEHNR and CDR2 is FQNEAQ (reference sequence). Trimming left V 1 base short and J 0 bases short, with 7 bases between. Here the CDR3 DNA reads TGTGCCAGCAGCTTAGACTGGAGCTCCTACGAGCAGTACTTC. Translated: CASSLDWSSYEQYF. Full variable domain (rest looked up from reference TRBV7-9 and TRBJ2-7): DTGVSQNPRHKITKRGQNVTFRCDPISEHNRLYWYRQTLGQGPEFLTYFQNEAQLEKSRLLSDRFSAERPKGSFSTLEIQRTEQGDSAMYLCASSLDWSSYEQYFGPGTRLTVT.

J is TRBJ2-1 and V is TRBV27, with 9 bases matching TRBD1. V shed 6 bases, J shed 6 bases, and the junction held 9 bases outside the gene matches. Germline CDR1 MNHEY, CDR2 SMNVEV (reference sequence). CDR3 length: 15 amino acids. The CDR3 DNA follows: TGTGCCAGCAGAACCGGGACAGGGACGGTCAATGAGCAGTTCTTC. This encodes CASRTGTGTVNEQFF.

The chain recombines TRBV5-1 with TRBJ2-3, with D uncertain. V lost 0 bases and J 2 bases, leaving 10 bases between the germline ends. The CDR3 covers 15 residues. Germline values: CDR1 SGHRS, CDR2 YFSETQ. For the CDR3, the DNA is TGCGCCAGCAGCTTGGTCTCAGCGCCCACAGATACGCAGTATTTT. It translates to CASSLVSAPTDTQYF.

This clone has a handful of counts. This chain connects TRBV19 to TRBJ2-5, with D possibly being TRBD1 (6 bases). CDR1 and CDR2 from the germline V gene are LNHDA and SQIVND (reference sequence). The V end was cut by 4 bases, the J end by 2 bases, with 11 bases between. The CDR3 totals 14 residues. CDR3 in DNA: TGTGCCAGTAGTACGGGGACACTACAAGAGACCCAGTACTTC. Residues: CASSTGTLQETQYF.

The chain couples TRBV7-2 to TRBJ1-1; tentative D call: TRBD1 (5 bases). V shed 4 bases and J shed 2 bases, with 8 bases lying between them. The CDR3 runs 13 residues. CDR1 and CDR2 from the germline V gene are SGHTA and FQGNSA. CDR3 DNA: TGTGCCAGCAGCTCAGGGCTCAACACTGAAGCTTTCTTT. This gives the protein CASSSGLNTEAFF.

This clone was observed once. The V and J genes are TRBV4-3 and TRBJ2-7; D is unclear. This CDR3 contains 15 residues. Trimming cost V 1 base and J 3 bases, with 13 bases left between them. CDR1 and CDR2 from the germline V gene are LGHNA and YSLEER. The CDR3 sequence is CASSQGHDGSYEQYF. CDR3 sequence (DNA): TGCGCCAGCAGCCAAGGACACGATGGTAGCTACGAGCAGTACTTC.

A few counts support this clone. The chain joins TRBV6-6 to TRBJ2-7, with 8 positions matching TRBD2. CDR1 and CDR2 from the germline V gene are MNHNY and SVGAGI (reference sequence). After removal of 6 bases from V and 6 bases from J, the junction contained 7 bases not matched to a gene. The length of the CDR3 is 13 residues. For the CDR3, the DNA is TGTGCCAGCAGAACGGGAGGGCGCGGCGAGCAGTACTTC. Protein product: CASRTGGRGEQYF.

The V and J genes are TRBV6-6 and TRBJ2-7; D uncertain. The length of the CDR3 is 13 residues. Germline V gene data show CDR1 as MNHNY and CDR2 as SVGAGI (reference sequence). The V and J ends lost 0 bases and 5 bases respectively, with 8 bases between them. CDR3 sequence: CASSYSGFNEQYF. The CDR3 nucleotides are TGTGCCAGCAGTTACTCGGGCTTCAACGAGCAGTACTTC.

The V call is TRBV29-1, the J call TRBJ1-5, with D possibly being TRBD1 (6 bases). Trimming removed 3 bases at V and 11 bases at J, with 17 bases between. Germline CDR1 SQVTM, CDR2 ANQGSEA. This CDR3 has 13 residues. The CDR3 spells CSVEDDRFMTQHF. The DNA of the CDR3 is TGCAGCGTTGAGGACGACAGGTTTATGACCCAGCATTTT.

The V gene is TRBV5-6, the J gene TRBJ2-1; D is unclear. The CDR3 is made up of 12 amino acids. Per germline, CDR1 SGHDT and CDR2 YYEEEE. V lost 3 bases, J lost 3 bases, and 4 bases lay in between. In DNA form, the CDR3 reads TGTGCCAGCAGCTGGAGCTACAATGAGCAGTTCTTC. It translates to CASSWSYNEQFF.

V is TRBV28 and J is TRBJ1-3; unclear D gene. The CDR3 has 14 amino acids. Germline assignment: CDR1 MDHEN and CDR2 SYDVKM. V was trimmed by 2 bases and J by 2 bases, leaving 7 bases between them. The CDR3 reads CASSLIGTGNTIYF. CDR3 DNA: TGTGCCAGCAGTTTAATCGGCACTGGAAACACCATATATTTT.

This clone was detected only a few times. The V call is TRBV5-1, the J call TRBJ2-7; TRBD1 agrees at 7 bases. Germline CDR1 reads SGHRS; CDR2 reads YFSETQ. V shed 1 base, J shed 5 bases, and the junction held 6 bases outside the gene matches. This CDR3 has 14 amino acids. CDR3 sequence (DNA): TGCGCCAGCAGCTTGCAGACAGGGTCTAACGAGCAGTACTTC. This encodes CASSLQTGSNEQYF.

The chain joins TRBV9 to TRBJ2-1; D remains unclear. Germline CDR1 reads SGDLS; CDR2 reads YYNGEE. The CDR3 length is 15 residues. The V and J ends lost 3 bases and 6 bases respectively, with 16 bases between them. The CDR3: CASSAYRGPGNEQFF. CDR3 DNA: TGTGCCAGCAGCGCCTACAGAGGTCCCGGCAATGAGCAGTTCTTC.

The V call is TRBV11-3, the J call TRBJ2-7, with D maybe TRBD1 (6 bases). CDR1 is SGHNT, CDR2 YENEEA, per germline. Between the trimmed V and J ends, which lost 5 bases and 1 base, there was a span of 9 bases. The CDR3 covers 13 residues. CDR3 sequence (DNA): TGTGCCAGCAGCCGCACAGGGTCCTACGAGCAGTACTTC. Its protein product is CASSRTGSYEQYF.

The rearrangement joins TRBV9 to TRBJ2-1; 7 nucleotides align to TRBD2. The V gene end was trimmed by 0 bases and the J gene end by 7 bases; junction bases not matched to a gene: 10. Germline lookup yields CDR1 SGDLS and CDR2 YYNGEE. The CDR3 is made up of 16 amino acids. The CDR3 sequence: CASSVATAGVDNEQFF. DNA of the CDR3: TGTGCCAGCAGCGTAGCTACCGCGGGAGTTGATAATGAGCAGTTCTTC.